These T cell receptor beta chains were read from a single sample in a study of response to subunit inactivated influenza vaccine. MiXCR, run by TCRdb on the RT-PCR reads, gives a single entry per CDR3 protein. The profile shows roughly 700,000 distinct CDR3 sequences, approximately 14% of them singletons. This sample comprised PBMCs from blood, obtained about 11 days after vaccination. These receptors came from a man in his forties or fifties who received an inactivated influenza vaccine. The CDR3 runs from the conserved cysteine through the conserved F or W. Clone size is not always given. Where it is, it says once, few, many or a class for expanded clones.

size: NA; V: TRBV6-5; CDR3: CASSYSTAGGVVYTGELFF
size: once; V: TRBV29-1; CDR3: CSSSGEVADTQYF
size: NA; V: TRBV20-1; CDR3: CSAKGGRGGETSTDTQYF
size: NA; V: TRBV6-1; CDR3: CASSGVPRKVNEQFF
size: few; V: TRBV4-1; CDR3: CASSQEPLGEQFF
size: NA; V: TRBV15; CDR3: CATSREGQSYEQYF
size: many; V: TRBV29-1; CDR3: CSAVPSGLAKNIQYF
size: NA; V: TRBV20-1; CDR3: CSARDRTSGFFYEQYF
size: few; V: TRBV10-3; CDR3: CAITSGQGTDTQYF
size: many; V: TRBV7-2; CDR3: CASSLGGQGQYF
size: NA; V: TRBV10-3; CDR3: CAISGGSKFGANVLTF
size: few; V: TRBV10-3; CDR3: CATKGTGGPYNEQFF
size: NA; V: TRBV20-1; CDR3: CTSNKDRRSYNSPLHF